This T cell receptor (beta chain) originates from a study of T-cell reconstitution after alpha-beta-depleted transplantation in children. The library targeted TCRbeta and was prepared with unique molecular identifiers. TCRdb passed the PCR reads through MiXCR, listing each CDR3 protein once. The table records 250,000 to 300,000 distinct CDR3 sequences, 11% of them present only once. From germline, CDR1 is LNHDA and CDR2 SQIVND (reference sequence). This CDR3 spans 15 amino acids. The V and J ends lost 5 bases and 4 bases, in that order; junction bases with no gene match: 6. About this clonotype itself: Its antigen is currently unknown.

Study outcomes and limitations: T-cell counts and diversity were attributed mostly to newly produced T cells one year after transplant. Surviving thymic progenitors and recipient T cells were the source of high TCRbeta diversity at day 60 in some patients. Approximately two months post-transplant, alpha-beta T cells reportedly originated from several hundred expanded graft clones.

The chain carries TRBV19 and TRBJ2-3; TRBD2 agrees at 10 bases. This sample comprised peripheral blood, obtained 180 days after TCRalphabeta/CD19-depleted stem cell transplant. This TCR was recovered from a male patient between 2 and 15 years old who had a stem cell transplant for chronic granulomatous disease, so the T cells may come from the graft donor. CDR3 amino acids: CASSGGLAGADTQYF. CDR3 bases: TGTGCCAGTAGTGGAGGCCTAGCGGGAGCAGATACGCAGTATTTT.